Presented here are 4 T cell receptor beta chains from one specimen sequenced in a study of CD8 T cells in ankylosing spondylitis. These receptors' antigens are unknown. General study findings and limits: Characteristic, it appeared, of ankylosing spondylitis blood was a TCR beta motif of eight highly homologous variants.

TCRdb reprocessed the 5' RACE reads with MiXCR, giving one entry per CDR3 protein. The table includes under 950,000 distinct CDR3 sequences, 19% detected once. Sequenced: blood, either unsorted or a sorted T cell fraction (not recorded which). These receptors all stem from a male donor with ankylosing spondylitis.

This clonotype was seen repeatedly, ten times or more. CDR3 DNA sequence: TGCAGCGTCGGACCCCGGGACAGGGGTGCGGGTGGCTACACCTTC. Amino acid sequence: CSVGPRDRGAGGYTF. This chain uses TRBV29-1 with TRBJ1-2, with 10 bases identical to TRBD1. The V gene's germline CDR1 is SQVTM and CDR2 ANQGSEA. With 6 bases clipped from V and 7 bases from J, the junction kept 14 bases outside the gene matches. This CDR3 has 15 residues.

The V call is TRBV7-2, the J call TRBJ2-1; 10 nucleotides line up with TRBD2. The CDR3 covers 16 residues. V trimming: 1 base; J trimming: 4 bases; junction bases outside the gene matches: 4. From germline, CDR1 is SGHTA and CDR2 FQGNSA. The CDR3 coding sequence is TGTGCCAGCAGCTTAGTGGGGACTAGCGCTTACAATGAGCAGTTCTTC. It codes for CASSLVGTSAYNEQFF.

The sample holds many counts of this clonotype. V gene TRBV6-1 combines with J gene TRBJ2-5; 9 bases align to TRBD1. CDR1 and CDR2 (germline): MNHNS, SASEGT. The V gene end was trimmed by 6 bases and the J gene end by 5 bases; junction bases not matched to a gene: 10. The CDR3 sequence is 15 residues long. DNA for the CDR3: TGTGCCAGCAGCCGGGACAGGGACATGCTGGAGACCCAGTACTTC. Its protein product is CASSRDRDMLETQYF.

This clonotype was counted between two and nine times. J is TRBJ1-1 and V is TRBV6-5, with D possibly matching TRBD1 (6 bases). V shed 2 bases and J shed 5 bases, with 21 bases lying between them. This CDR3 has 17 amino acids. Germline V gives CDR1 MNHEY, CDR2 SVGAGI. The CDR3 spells CASSYDVQGGGGTEAFF. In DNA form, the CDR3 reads TGTGCCAGCAGTTACGATGTACAGGGCGGCGGAGGTACTGAAGCTTTCTTT.